Described below is a single T cell receptor (beta chain) sequence and its context. This entry is derived from a study of CD8 T cells in Susac syndrome. Germline V gives CDR1 GTSNPN, CDR2 SVGIG (reference sequence). Trimming stripped 2 bases from V and 4 bases from J, with 8 bases between. This CDR3 has 12 amino acids. Reverse transcription used about 0.5 to 1 ug RNA and random hexamers. TCR beta CDR3 was amplified by immunoSEQ covering 54 Vbeta and 13 Jbeta. MiXCR, run by TCRdb on the immunoSEQ multiplex PCR reads, gives a single entry per CDR3 protein. The top ten clones hold around 0.49% of a sample with approximately 140,000 distinct CDR3 sequences, over 80% of them seen once. The sequenced target, TCR beta, came from blood CD8+ and CD4+ T cells. Treatment-naive patients with stable or active relapsing-remitting disease were the multiple sclerosis controls.

The genes are TRBV30 and TRBJ1-1; D is undetermined. Sequenced sample: CD8+ T cells from PBMCs. The sequence derives from a human donor with multiple sclerosis. The CDR3 sequence is CAWSPVGTEAFF. As DNA, the CDR3 is TGTGCCTGGAGTCCGGTGGGCACTGAAGCTTTCTTT.